Below, 30 T cell receptor beta chains from the same sample are listed, as sequenced in a study of blood T cells in healthy people across ages. Through a sample-barcoded 5' primer and a J-beta primer mix, a second PCR was run for roughly 6 to 11 cycles. TCRdb re-analysed the 5' RACE reads in MiXCR, keeping a single row per CDR3 protein. The sample yields fewer than 2,000,000 distinct CDR3 sequences, roughly 32% seen once. Sequencing was performed on blood. The receptors originated from a young woman in good health.

The table lists this clonotype with a few counts. This chain uses TRBV27 with TRBJ2-3; 9 bases align to TRBD2. After removal of 6 bases from V and 5 bases from J, the junction contained 12 bases not matched to a gene. The CDR3 loop spans 16 amino acids. Germline V gene data show CDR1 as MNHEY and CDR2 as SMNVEV (reference sequence). The CDR3 spells CASSSPAREGRDTQYF. In DNA, the CDR3 is TGTGCCAGCAGCTCCCCGGCGCGGGAGGGCCGAGATACGCAGTATTTT.

This clonotype was counted only a few times. This chain joins TRBV20-1 and TRBJ2-1, with 8 bases aligning to TRBD2. The CDR3 length is 14 residues. V was pared by 5 bases and J by 4 bases, with 7 bases of the junction left unmatched. From germline, CDR1 is DFQATT and CDR2 SNEGSKA (reference sequence). In DNA form, the CDR3 reads TGCAGTGCTCACAGCGGGGGTAGGTACAATGAGCAGTTCTTC. Amino acid sequence: CSAHSGGRYNEQFF.

This clonotype was seen only a few times. The chain carries TRBV6-6 and TRBJ2-2, with D uncertain. From germline, CDR1 is MNHNY and CDR2 SVGAGI (reference sequence). V was trimmed by 7 bases and J by 7 bases, leaving 7 bases between them. The CDR3 has 11 amino acids. For the CDR3, the DNA is TGTGCCAGCATGGTTGACGGGGAGCTGTTTTTT. It encodes CASMVDGELFF.

This clonotype appeared many times. CDR3 in amino acids: CASYRGRVTYNEQFF. The DNA for the CDR3 is TGTGCCAGCTACCGGGGGAGGGTAACCTACAATGAGCAGTTCTTC. The rearrangement links TRBV5-8 to TRBJ2-1; TRBD2 matches 7 bases. The V gene end was trimmed by 7 bases and the J gene end by 2 bases; junction bases not matched to a gene: 9. The CDR3 runs to 15 residues. Germline V gene lookup returns CDR1 SGHTS and CDR2 YDEGEE.

This clonotype was seen a handful of times. This chain connects TRBV12-3 or TRBV12-4 to TRBJ2-3; TRBD2 matches 7 bases. The V segment lost 5 bases and the J segment 3 bases; nucleotides outside the gene matches: 8. The CDR3 runs to 15 residues. CDR3 sequence reads: CASSAPGLKTDTQYF. As DNA, the CDR3 is TGTGCCAGCAGTGCCCCGGGACTAAAGACAGATACGCAGTATTTT.

A few counts support this clonotype. The chain employs TRBV7-9 and TRBJ2-3; D is possibly TRBD2 (6 bases). Deletions cut 4 bases from V and 4 bases from J, with 18 bases between. Germline CDR1 SEHNR, CDR2 FQNEAQ (reference sequence). CDR3 length: 16 amino acids. DNA of the CDR3: TGTGCCAGCAGCTCCCGGGAGTCCTTTCGGTCAGATACGCAGTATTTT. Protein sequence: CASSSRESFRSDTQYF.

The chain uses TRBV28 and TRBJ2-1; D is perhaps TRBD2 (8 bases). From germline, CDR1 is MDHEN and CDR2 SYDVKM. CDR3 length: 16 amino acids. The germline V and J ends were trimmed by 5 bases and 3 bases, with 17 bases remaining between them. CDR3 DNA sequence: TGTGCCAGCAGTATGACAGGGAGCGGGAGCTACAATGAGCAGTTCTTC. Protein product: CASSMTGSGSYNEQFF. Filled out from reference TRBV28 and TRBJ2-1, the complete variable domain reads DVKVTQSSRYLVKRTGEKVFLECVQDMDHENMFWYRQDPGLGLRLIYFSYDVKMKEKGDIPEGYSVSREKKERFSLILESASTNQTSMYLCASSMTGSGSYNEQFFGPGTRLTVL.

This sequence joins TRBV5-1 and TRBJ1-4; D gene ambiguous. The V gene's germline CDR1 is SGHRS and CDR2 YFSETQ. With 3 bases removed from V and 3 bases from J, the gap between germline ends came to 6 bases. CDR3 size: 13 residues. The CDR3 region has the DNA TGCGCCAGCAGCTATTCCCCTAATGAAAAACTGTTTTTT. Amino acid sequence: CASSYSPNEKLFF.

This sequence joins TRBV27 and TRBJ2-1; weak D call: TRBD2 (5 bases). This CDR3 spans 13 amino acids. V lost 6 bases and J lost 8, with 14 bases in between. Germline loops: CDR1 MNHEY, CDR2 SMNVEV (reference sequence). The CDR3 reads CASSPTNFHEQFF. The CDR3 DNA is TGTGCCAGCAGCCCGACTAATTTTCATGAGCAGTTCTTC.

This clonotype was counted a few times. The chain combines TRBV30 with TRBJ2-7; no clear D. This CDR3 spans 12 amino acids. Trimming took 1 base from V and 2 from J, leaving 6 bases between them. CDR1 and CDR2 from the germline V gene are GTSNPN and SVGIG (reference sequence). The CDR3 sequence: CAWSDNTYEQYF. The CDR3 nucleotides are TGTGCCTGGAGTGACAACACCTACGAGCAGTACTTC.

In regard to this clonotype: A junction end diverges from the germline sequence, so it may reflect a read error. The chain has TRBV28 and TRBJ1-5; D is uncertain. CDR3 length: 12 amino acids. Germline assignment: CDR1 MDHEN and CDR2 SYDVKM. Here the CDR3 DNA reads TGTGCCAGCAGTCAGCTGGATCAGCCTCAGCATTTT. Protein product: CASSQLDQPQHF.

The rearrangement uses TRBV7-9 and TRBJ2-3; no clear D gene. The CDR3 length is 15 residues. Per the germline V gene, CDR1 is SEHNR and CDR2 is FQNEAQ (reference sequence). Trimming left V 9 bases short and J 0 bases short, with 16 bases between. As DNA, the CDR3 is TGTGCCAGTGTCGTCGGCGGATTTAGCACAGATACGCAGTATTTT. It codes for CASVVGGFSTDTQYF.

The chain employs TRBV7-9 and TRBJ1-1; D not certain. Trimming removed 5 bases from V and 2 bases from J, with 12 bases in between. Germline V lookup: CDR1 SEHNR, CDR2 FQNEAQ (reference sequence). The CDR3 sequence is 14 residues long. This chain's CDR3 is CASSGSRVNTEAFF. Written as DNA, the CDR3 is TGTGCCAGCAGCGGCTCGAGGGTTAACACTGAAGCTTTCTTT.

This rearrangement joins TRBV20-1 to TRBJ2-3; 7 bases agree with TRBD2. The germline V gene has CDR1 DFQATT and CDR2 SNEGSKA (reference sequence). This CDR3 spans 14 amino acids. J lost 0 bases, V lost 5 bases, and 5 bases had no gene match. This CDR3 is CSAPAGLSTDTQYF. The CDR3 DNA is TGCAGTGCTCCAGCGGGATTAAGCACAGATACGCAGTATTTT.

A few counts support this clonotype. The CDR3 DNA reads TGTGCCAGCAGTCCGGGACAGGGGGTTTGGCAGTTCTTC. Its translation: CASSPGQGVWQFF. The genes are TRBV28 and TRBJ2-1; TRBD1 matches at 11 bases. The V gene's germline CDR1 is MDHEN and CDR2 SYDVKM. This CDR3 comprises 13 residues. V gave up 5 bases and J gave up 12 bases; unmatched junction bases: 6.

This chain joins TRBV12-3 or TRBV12-4 and TRBJ1-1; TRBD1 is a possible D gene (5 bases). The CDR3 runs 17 residues. Between the trimmed V and J ends, which lost 7 bases and 0 bases, there was a span of 21 bases. For the CDR3, the DNA is TGTGCCAGCACCCGTTGGGCAGGGAAGGCTATGAACACTGAAGCTTTCTTT. It specifies CASTRWAGKAMNTEAFF.

The chain couples TRBV5-1 to TRBJ2-7; possibly TRBD2 for D (6 bases). CDR3 length: 17 residues. Deletions cut 0 bases from V and 0 bases from J, with 16 bases between. CDR1 is SGHRS, CDR2 YFSETQ, per germline. CDR3 in DNA: TGCGCCAGCAGCTTGGGTCAGGAGGGCTACAGCTCCTACGAGCAGTACTTC. It specifies CASSLGQEGYSSYEQYF.

In this sample, this clonotype turned up many times. The V call is TRBV29-1, the J call TRBJ2-1; perhaps TRBD2 as D (5 bases). Trimming removed 6 bases at V and 6 bases at J, with 21 bases between. CDR1 and CDR2 (germline): SQVTM, ANQGSEA. The CDR3 has 15 amino acids. The DNA for the CDR3 is TGCAGCGTGGCGGGTGGTATTTTGTTAGGCAATGAGCAGTTCTTC. Protein: CSVAGGILLGNEQFF.

This chain links TRBV4-1 with TRBJ1-5; 7 bases align to TRBD1. Unmatched junction bases numbered 8, after V lost 0 bases and J lost 6 bases. Germline CDR1 reads MGHRA; CDR2 reads YSYEKL. The CDR3 is 16 amino acids. The CDR3 is CASSQEGTTGVQPQHF. CDR3 DNA sequence: TGCGCCAGCAGCCAAGAGGGTACCACAGGGGTTCAGCCCCAGCATTTT.

V gene TRBV6-5 combines with J gene TRBJ1-5, with 7 bases matching TRBD1. Germline values: CDR1 MNHEY, CDR2 SVGAGI. There are 14 residues in the CDR3. Losses at the gene ends were 8 bases for V and 4 bases for J; bases not matched to a gene: 8. CDR3 bases: TGTGCCAGCTCGAGGGGGCTGAAAAATCAGCCCCAGCATTTT. Its protein is CASSRGLKNQPQHF.

The V call is TRBV15, the J call TRBJ1-2; D not certain. Between the trimmed V and J ends, which lost 0 bases and 6 bases, there was a span of 8 bases. CDR3 length: 13 amino acids. CDR1 is LNHNV and CDR2 is YYDKDF in the germline V gene (reference sequence). The CDR3 loop is CATSRDLGDGYTF. In nucleotides, the CDR3 is TGTGCCACCAGCAGAGATCTGGGTGATGGCTACACCTTC. The full variable domain, with the rest looked up from reference TRBV15 and TRBJ1-2, is DAMVIQNPRYQVTQFGKPVTLSCSQTLNHNVMYWYQQKSSQAPKLLFHYYDKDFNNEADTPDNFQSRRPNTSFCFLDIRSPGLGDTAMYLCATSRDLGDGYTFGSGTRLTVV.

In regard to this clonotype: This may be a read error, as it is one base from a much larger clone. The CDR3, as DNA: TGCAGTGCCCAGGGACTAGCGGGAGGAACGACCCAGTACTTC. As protein: CSAQGLAGGTTQYF. The chain links TRBV20-1 to TRBJ2-5; 15 bases line up with TRBD2. Germline CDR1 is DFQATT and CDR2 is SNEGSKA (reference sequence). This CDR3 is 14 amino acids long. The trim removed 6 bases at V and 7 bases at J, leaving 6 bases unmatched.

This clonotype was counted between two and nine times. V usage is TRBV28 and J usage is TRBJ2-2; possibly TRBD1 for D (5 bases). Trimming pared 1 base from V and 5 bases from J, leaving 11 bases between. CDR1 and CDR2 from the germline V gene are MDHEN and SYDVKM. This CDR3 region has 15 residues. DNA for the CDR3: TGTGCCAGCAGTTTATCACAGGAAAGAACCGGGGAGCTGTTTTTT. This sequence encodes CASSLSQERTGELFF.

A remark on this clonotype: Sequence at one end of the junction differs from germline and may be a read error. The rearrangement joins TRBV6-1 to TRBJ2-6, with D possibly being TRBD2 (6 bases). In germline, CDR1 is MNHNS, CDR2 SASEGT. CDR3 size: 16 residues. The CDR3 DNA is TGTGCCAGCAGTGGGAGGGCAGCTGGTGGGGCCAACGTCCGGACTTTC. Its translation: CASSGRAAGGANVRTF.

The chain recombines TRBV9 with TRBJ2-7, with D maybe TRBD2 (6 bases). The CDR3 sequence is 15 residues long. Germline loops: CDR1 SGDLS, CDR2 YYNGEE. Trimming removed 0 bases from V and 7 bases from J, with 17 bases in between. The CDR3 region is CASSVGPAGSREQYF. CDR3 sequence (DNA): TGTGCCAGCAGCGTAGGGCCAGCGGGTTCTCGAGAGCAGTACTTC.

Note on this clonotype: The junction differs from germline at one of its ends, possibly a read error. V and J are TRBV7-3 and TRBJ2-3, with 9 bases aligning to TRBD2. Germline-derived CDR1 and CDR2 are SGHTA and FQGTGA. This CDR3 contains 14 residues. Here the CDR3 reads CASSGGTSIDTQYF. CDR3 in DNA: TGTGCCAGCAGCGGAGGGACTAGCATAGATACGCAGTATTTT.

This chain joins TRBV29-1 and TRBJ1-1; 8 bases match TRBD1. The CDR3 is 13 amino acids. Per the germline V gene, CDR1 is SQVTM and CDR2 is ANQGSEA. Unmatched junction bases numbered 3, after V lost 6 bases and J lost 0 bases. CDR3 sequence (DNA): TGCAGCGTCCGGACAGGGCTGAACACTGAAGCTTTCTTT. It specifies CSVRTGLNTEAFF.

This clonotype was picked up a small number of times. The genes are TRBV20-1 and TRBJ2-1, with 11 bases aligning to TRBD2. J lost 9 bases, V lost 0 bases, and 7 bases had no gene match. CDR1 DFQATT and CDR2 SNEGSKA come from the germline V gene (reference sequence). The length of the CDR3 is 15 residues. The CDR3 coding sequence is TGCAGTGCTAGAGATCCGCTAGCGGGAGGTTTTGAGCAGTTCTTC. It is translated as CSARDPLAGGFEQFF.

This clonotype was counted many times. V gene TRBV10-3 combines with J gene TRBJ2-1; D is possibly TRBD1 or TRBD2 (6 bases each). The germline V and J ends were trimmed by 8 bases and 0 bases, with 14 bases remaining between them. Germline-derived CDR1 and CDR2 are ENHRY and SYGVKD. This CDR3 spans 15 amino acids. The CDR3 here is CAIATGASSYNEQFF. As DNA, the CDR3 is TGTGCCATCGCGACGGGGGCTAGCTCCTACAATGAGCAGTTCTTC.

CDR3 DNA sequence: TGTGCCAGCAGCTTAAGGGGACAGCACTATGGCTACACCTTC. Residues: CASSLRGQHYGYTF. This chain links TRBV2 with TRBJ1-2; TRBD1 matches 7 bases. Germline CDR1 is SNHLY and CDR2 is FYNNEI. The CDR3 runs to 14 residues. J was trimmed by 3 bases and V by 6 bases; bases with no gene match: 7.